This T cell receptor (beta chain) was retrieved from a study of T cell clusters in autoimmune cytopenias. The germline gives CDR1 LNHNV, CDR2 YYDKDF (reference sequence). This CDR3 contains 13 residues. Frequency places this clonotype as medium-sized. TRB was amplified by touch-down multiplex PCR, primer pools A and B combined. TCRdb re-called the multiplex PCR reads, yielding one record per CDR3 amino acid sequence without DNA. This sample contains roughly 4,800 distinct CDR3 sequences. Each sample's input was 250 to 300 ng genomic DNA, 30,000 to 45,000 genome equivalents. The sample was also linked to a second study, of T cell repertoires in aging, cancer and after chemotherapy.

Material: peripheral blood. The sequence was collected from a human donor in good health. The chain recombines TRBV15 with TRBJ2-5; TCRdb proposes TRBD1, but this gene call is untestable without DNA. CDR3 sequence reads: CATSTLGGETQYF.